These T cell receptor beta chains were read from a single sample in a study of blood T cell repertoires in COVID-19. Data came from immunoSEQ multiplex PCR; TCRdb stores just in-frame clones and leaves some out. Among about 130,000 clones, more than 75% were seen once, and the ten largest hold about a tenth. Sample: peripheral blood. The receptor set was obtained from a man aged 55-75 years who had recovered from COVID-19. Each CDR3 is given with its conserved first and last residue.

>TRBJ2-1|TRBV27
CASSFGGAPNEQFF
>TRBJ2-1|TRBV5-4
CASSLAGGRALDEQFF
>TRBJ2-2|TRBV4-2
CASQPLLRDSNTGELFF
>TRBJ1-5|TRBV28
CASSLDQAYSNQPQHF
>TRBJ1-4|TRBV18
CASSPERQARNEKLFF
>TRBJ1-5|TRBV30
CAWNTGAHQPQHF
>TRBJ2-5|TRBV30
CAWSVQGGGKTQYF
>TRBJ2-7|TRBV14
CASSPLRTGGYEQYF
>TRBJ2-6|TRBV19
CASSRKTSGASGANVLTF
>TRBJ2-3|TRBV2
CASSELGLAGSTDTQYF